The 12 T cell receptor beta chains given below trace back to one sample, sequenced in a study of control samples from healthy donors and cancer patients. Method: immunoSEQ multiplex PCR; TCRdb's copy keeps in-frame clones and lacks some. The profile covers some 100,000 clones, with roughly 92% appearing a single time and 3% taken by the ten largest. The sample was blood. The receptors originated from a human donor in good health. The donor label of this sample is uncertain.

The genes are TRBV11-2 and TRBJ2-6; D is unresolved. Germline CDR1 and CDR2: SGHAT and FQNNGV. There are 15 residues in the CDR3. V was trimmed by 5 bases and J by 0 bases, leaving 8 bases between them. CDR3 coding DNA: TGTGCCAGCAGCCGCTCTGACTCTGGGGCCAACGTCCTGACTTTC. Translating it yields CASSRSDSGANVLTF.

This chain links TRBV13 with TRBJ2-3; D is ambiguous. Trimming stripped 5 bases from V and 5 bases from J, with 8 bases between. CDR3 size: 12 residues. Per germline, CDR1 PRHDT and CDR2 FYEKMQ (reference sequence). Here the CDR3 reads CASSLYLDTQYF. The CDR3 DNA reads as TGTGCCAGCAGCCTCTACCTAGATACGCAGTATTTT.

This chain joins TRBV5-8 and TRBJ2-6; a possible D gene is TRBD2 (5 bases). The CDR3 sequence is 17 residues long. Looked up from germline, CDR1 is SGHTS and CDR2 is YDEGEE. CDR3 in amino acids: CSSRDVGGFSGANVLTF. The CDR3 nucleotides read TGTAGTTCGCGCGATGTAGGAGGTTTCTCTGGGGCCAACGTCCTGACTTTC.

The chain couples TRBV7-2 to TRBJ1-6; 10 bases match TRBD1. Trimming cost V 1 base and J 7 bases; bases outside gene matches: 4. CDR1 and CDR2 from the germline V gene are SGHTA and FQGNSA. This CDR3 spans 16 amino acids. The CDR3 is CASSLDRTGGNSPLHF. CDR3 coding DNA: TGTGCCAGCAGCTTAGACAGGACAGGGGGGAATTCACCCCTCCACTTT.

This chain connects TRBV5-1 to TRBJ1-2; 8 nucleotides agree with TRBD1. J lost 5 bases, V lost 3 bases, and 9 bases had no gene match. In germline, CDR1 is SGHRS, CDR2 YFSETQ. The CDR3 sequence is 15 residues long. The CDR3: CASSSDRDAGYGYTF. The CDR3 DNA reads TGCGCCAGCAGCTCGGACAGGGACGCTGGGTATGGCTACACCTTC.

The chain carries TRBV6-5 and TRBJ2-3; D is ambiguous. Trimming pared 5 bases from V and 0 bases from J, leaving 12 bases between. Germline V gene data show CDR1 as MNHEY and CDR2 as SVGAGI. This CDR3 region has 15 residues. CDR3 nucleotide sequence: TGTGCCAGCAGTCCACGGGTAGCAAGCACAGATACGCAGTATTTT. Protein: CASSPRVASTDTQYF.

The chain joins TRBV7-2 to TRBJ1-5; D is undetermined. The length of the CDR3 is 16 residues. Trimming stripped 5 bases from V and 6 bases from J, with 20 bases between. Germline CDR1 SGHTA, CDR2 FQGNSA. CDR3 nucleotides: TGTGCCAGCAGCCCGAGTGGCGTCGGGGTGGGTCAGCCCCAGCATTTT. Translation gives CASSPSGVGVGQPQHF. The whole variable domain, remainder taken from reference TRBV7-2 and TRBJ1-5, is GAGVSQSPSNKVTEKGKDVELRCDPISGHTALYWYRQSLGQGLEFLIYFQGNSAPDKSGLPSDRFSAERTGGSVSTLTIQRTQQEDSAVYLCASSPSGVGVGQPQHFGDGTRLSIL.

V gene TRBV7-6 combines with J gene TRBJ2-1; perhaps TRBD1 as D (6 bases). The germline CDR1 and CDR2 sequences are SGHVS and FNYEAQ. The CDR3 runs 15 residues. Deletions cut 5 bases from V and 8 bases from J, with 19 bases between. Here the CDR3 reads CASSPGVGHLDEQFF. The DNA for the CDR3 is TGTGCCAGCAGCCCAGGGGTTGGACACCTCGATGAGCAGTTCTTC. Complete variable domain (other parts from reference TRBV7-6 and TRBJ2-1): GAGVSQSPRYKVTKRGQDVALRCDPISGHVSLYWYRQALGQGPEFLTYFNYEAQQDKSGLPNDRFSAERPEGSISTLTIQRTEQRDSAMYRCASSPGVGHLDEQFFGPGTRLTVL.

The chain joins TRBV6-2 or TRBV6-3 to TRBJ2-2; the D gene is possibly TRBD1 (5 bases). The length of the CDR3 is 15 residues. Germline CDR1 reads MNHEY; CDR2 reads SVGEGT. V was trimmed by 5 bases and J by 5 bases, leaving 15 bases between them. CDR3 DNA sequence: TGTGCCAGCAGTCTCAGGGATTTGAGTACCGGGGAGCTGTTTTTT. Translation gives CASSLRDLSTGELFF.

The V and J genes are TRBV2 and TRBJ2-2; D possibly corresponds to TRBD1 (6 bases). Germline-derived CDR1 and CDR2 are SNHLY and FYNNEI. Deletions cut 6 bases from V and 8 bases from J, with 16 bases between. This CDR3 is 14 amino acids long. This CDR3 is CASRIQGSGGELFF. The CDR3 DNA reads as TGTGCCAGCAGAATACAGGGATCGGGGGGGGAGCTGTTTTTT.

The gene calls are TRBV6-5 and TRBJ1-1, with no clear D. Germline assignment: CDR1 MNHEY and CDR2 SVGAGI. Trimming stripped 2 bases from V and 7 bases from J, with 11 bases between. This CDR3 comprises 13 residues. The CDR3 loop is CASSYKKGNEAFF. Here the CDR3 DNA reads TGTGCCAGCAGTTACAAGAAAGGGAATGAAGCTTTCTTT.

V usage is TRBV5-5 and J usage is TRBJ1-4; 9 bases map to TRBD1. The V gene end was trimmed by 4 bases and the J gene end by 7 bases; junction bases not matched to a gene: 5. Germline V gene data show CDR1 as SGHKS and CDR2 as YYEKEE (reference sequence). This CDR3 comprises 14 residues. The CDR3: CASSIPGQGEKLFF. The CDR3 DNA sequence: TGTGCCAGCAGCATACCGGGACAGGGTGAAAAACTGTTTTTT.